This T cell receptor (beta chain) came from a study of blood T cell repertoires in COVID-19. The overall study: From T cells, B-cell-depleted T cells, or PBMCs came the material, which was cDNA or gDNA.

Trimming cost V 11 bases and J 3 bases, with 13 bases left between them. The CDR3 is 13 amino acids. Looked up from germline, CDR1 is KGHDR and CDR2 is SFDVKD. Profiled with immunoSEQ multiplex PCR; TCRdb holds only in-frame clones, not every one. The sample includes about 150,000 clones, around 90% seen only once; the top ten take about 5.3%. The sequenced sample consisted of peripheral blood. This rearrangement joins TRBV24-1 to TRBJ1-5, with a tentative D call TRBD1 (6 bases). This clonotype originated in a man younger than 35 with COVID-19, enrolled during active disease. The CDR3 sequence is CAIQQGFNQPQHF. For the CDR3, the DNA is TGTGCCATACAACAGGGCTTCAATCAGCCCCAGCATTTT.